Listed below are T cell receptor beta chains from one sample, sequenced in a study of breast tumors, draining lymph nodes, adjacent tissues. Each CDR3 protein gets one entry after TCRdb re-called the multiplex PCR reads with MiXCR. Among over 130,000 distinct CDR3 sequences listed, roughly 33% were seen once. Sample: axillary lymph node tissue. These receptors all come from a female donor with breast cancer. Some clones in this sample may be carry-over from other donors' samples. Both conserved end residues are trimmed from each CDR3.

V gene | CDR3 length | CDR3 protein
TRBV18 | 12 | ASSPTQGARGYA
TRBV3-1 | 16 | ASSQDLGRLENTGELF
TRBV6-6 | 15 | ASNNQGASGPRDTQY
TRBV2 | 13 | TSAREGGPNTEAF
TRBV6-5 | 11 | ASRGTGTYEQY
TRBV6-5 | 13 | ASSYSAGAHYEQY
TRBV7-2 | 13 | ASSLKAPQRGEAF
TRBV12-3/TRBV12-4 | 11 | ASSFLDTGELF
TRBV12-5 | 12 | ASGTAGSNTEAF
TRBV12-3/TRBV12-4 | 11 | ASSLGILGGYT
TRBV2 | 13 | ASSGQGKFRETQY
TRBV24-1 | 11 | ATSDFSSGELF
TRBV5-1 | 14 | ASSLDLRQGADGYT
TRBV6-6 | 13 | ASSHGTVSDYGYT
TRBV5-4 | 14 | ASSLSSAGSTDTQY
TRBV7-9 | 10 | ASSPTGDGYT
TRBV19 | 12 | ASVAGRGTGELF
TRBV7-2 | 12 | ASSFSALGEALY
TRBV12-3/TRBV12-4 | 11 | ASRLDGLGPLF
TRBV3-1 | 12 | ASRLTGNTGELF
TRBV10-2 | 13 | ASSERDPWSSPLH
TRBV7-9 | 12 | ASSLEVQNTEAF
TRBV29-1 | 11 | SVWEGPNTEAF
TRBV14 | 12 | ASSPWTDPGELF
TRBV28 | 11 | ASRLQGAGEQY
TRBV5-1 | 16 | ASSLSGTSGRGYNEQF
TRBV4-3 | 12 | ASSQEGSYNEQF
TRBV18 | 12 | ASSGNRGGQPQH
TRBV27 | 14 | ASRPSGLEGTDTQY
TRBV5-1 | 14 | ASSLEGSDSNQPQH
TRBV20-1 | 13 | SARDIQGTGNTIY
TRBV19 | 11 | ASNNRVHYGYT
TRBV12-3/TRBV12-4 | 11 | ASSEVWLETQY
TRBV7-9 | 15 | ASSQPRLAGGGDTQY
TRBV7-2 | 10 | ASRGSPDTQY
TRBV7-9 | 13 | ASSLDMREGDEQF
TRBV7-9 | 12 | AGSGDRGDQPQH
TRBV6-5 | 13 | ASRPQQGAIYGYT
TRBV6-6 | 12 | ASRWDLYNSPLH
TRBV9 | 14 | ASSAGLTDRVSIQY
TRBV9 | 10 | ASSVGVNEQF
TRBV5-5 | 14 | ASSLDSANYGYTIY
TRBV12-3/TRBV12-4 | 9 | ASSLERKLF
TRBV6-5 | 10 | ASSNSKDTQY
TRBV6-1 | 12 | ASSPDGYQETQY
TRBV7-2 | 11 | ASSSTGTGGYT
TRBV28 | 12 | ASVYDGRAGGYT
TRBV7-6 | 15 | ASSPLLQGLSDSPLH
TRBV7-9 | 13 | ASSPTVGLNEKLS
TRBV28 | 15 | ASTDPRGLGGNTEAF